One and the same sample provided the 9 T cell receptor beta chains below, sequenced in a study of OX40 agonist ivuxolimab in advanced cancers. Assay used: immunoSEQ multiplex PCR; TCRdb lists only in-frame clones, some missing. Among 65,000 to 100,000 clones, about 81% were seen once, and the ten largest hold around 7%. Sequenced material: CD4+ or CD8+ T cells sorted from blood, taken in a trial of the OX40 agonist ivuxolimab. Every receptor here comes from an adult with an advanced solid tumor such as melanoma, head and neck, liver or kidney cancer.

The V call is TRBV4-3, the J call TRBJ2-3; 9 bases match TRBD2. V lost 3 bases, J lost 4 bases, and 5 bases stayed unmatched. Looked up from germline, CDR1 is LGHNA and CDR2 is YSLEER. This CDR3 region has 15 residues. This CDR3 is CASSQLAGAADTQYF. The CDR3 DNA reads TGCGCCAGCAGCCAGTTAGCGGGAGCCGCAGATACGCAGTATTTT.

The chain has TRBV9 and TRBJ2-2; D is unresolved. Germline CDR1 SGDLS, CDR2 YYNGEE. Trimming took 1 base from V and 0 from J, leaving 13 bases between them. CDR3 length: 17 amino acids. CDR3 amino acids: CASSVLEWESNTGELFF. The CDR3 DNA reads TGTGCCAGCAGCGTACTTGAGTGGGAATCGAACACCGGGGAGCTGTTTTTT.

V usage is TRBV10-1 and J usage is TRBJ2-1; perhaps TRBD2 as D (6 bases). Deletions cut 6 bases from V and 5 bases from J, with 20 bases between. This CDR3 comprises 16 residues. Germline V gene lookup returns CDR1 WNHNN and CDR2 SYGVQD (reference sequence). The CDR3 bases are TGCGCCAGCAGCGAGCCCCCGGGACTTGGACACAATGAGCAGTTCTTC. It codes for CASSEPPGLGHNEQFF.

For this clone: The same CDR3 arises from other DNA sequences in this sample as well. V and J are TRBV28 and TRBJ1-2; D uncertain. The V gene lost 2 bases and the J gene lost 0 bases, with 10 bases spanning the gap. CDR1 is MDHEN, CDR2 SYDVKM, per germline. The CDR3 has 15 residues. The CDR3 reads CASSLSQEANYGYTF. The CDR3 DNA is TGTGCCAGCAGTTTAAGCCAGGAAGCTAACTATGGCTACACCTTC.

The chain recombines TRBV28 with TRBJ1-5; D not resolved. V lost 3 bases and J lost 1, with 7 bases in between. Germline CDR1 and CDR2: MDHEN and SYDVKM. This CDR3 contains 14 residues. DNA for the CDR3: TGTGCCAGCAGTTTTTTGGACAGCAATCAGCCCCAGCATTTT. Protein sequence: CASSFLDSNQPQHF.

The rearrangement joins TRBV7-9 to TRBJ2-1; 9 nucleotides align to TRBD2. CDR3 length: 15 residues. Germline loops: CDR1 SEHNR, CDR2 FQNEAQ (reference sequence). The junction had 8 bases not matched to a gene; V was cut back by 4 bases and J by 7 bases. The CDR3 DNA is TGTGCCAGCAGCTCCCGCGGGGGGGCCGGAAATGAGCAGTTCTTC. Translation: CASSSRGGAGNEQFF. Full variable domain (rest looked up from reference TRBV7-9 and TRBJ2-1): DTGVSQNPRHKITKRGQNVTFRCDPISEHNRLYWYRQTLGQGPEFLTYFQNEAQLEKSRLLSDRFSAERPKGSFSTLEIQRTEQGDSAMYLCASSSRGGAGNEQFFGPGTRLTVL.

The chain uses TRBV9 and TRBJ2-2; TRBD1 agrees at 10 bases. This CDR3 has 15 amino acids. Germline V gene sequence: CDR1 SGDLS, CDR2 YYNGEE. V shed 4 bases, J shed 6 bases, and the junction held 6 bases outside the gene matches. This chain's CDR3 is CASSPRDRGSGELFF. The CDR3, as DNA: TGTGCCAGCAGCCCACGGGACAGGGGATCCGGGGAGCTGTTTTTT.

The chain uses TRBV27 and TRBJ2-2; D is possibly TRBD2 (7 bases). V was cut by 3 bases and J by 8 bases, with 25 bases left in between. Germline CDR1 and CDR2: MNHEY and SMNVEV (reference sequence). CDR3 size: 18 residues. In DNA form, the CDR3 reads TGTGCCAGCAGTTTTTTTCCCACCCGGGGGGCCTTTAAGGGGGAGCTGTTTTTT. This gives the protein CASSFFPTRGAFKGELFF.

V and J are TRBV19 and TRBJ1-1; possible D gene TRBD1, 6 bases. Between the trimmed V and J ends, which lost 3 bases and 0 bases, there was a span of 11 bases. The CDR3 has 15 amino acids. Germline CDR1 LNHDA, CDR2 SQIVND (reference sequence). The DNA for the CDR3 is TGTGCCAGTAGTATGCCGGGACAAGTGAACACTGAAGCTTTCTTT. Its translation is CASSMPGQVNTEAFF.